This T cell receptor (beta chain) was profiled in a study of identical twins. In TCRdb, the 5' RACE reads were re-called with MiXCR into one record per CDR3 protein. The sample contains about 190,000 distinct CDR3 sequences, around a sixth of which appear only once. This CDR3 is built from 16 residues. The germline gives CDR1 ENHRY, CDR2 SYGVKD. J lost 9 bases, V lost 6 bases, and 12 bases had no gene match. This clonotype was counted between two and nine times. Each donor (without exception) was a healthy Caucasian. These data also featured in a second study, about T cells expressing NK-cell markers.

This sequence joins TRBV10-3 and TRBJ2-1, with TRBD2 matching over 12 bases. Sequencing was performed on CD8+ T cells sorted from blood. The sequence was obtained from a woman younger than 35 in good health. DNA for the CDR3: TGTGCCATCAGCACTTCTAGCGGGGGGGCAGGTTTTGAGCAGTTCTTC. As protein: CAISTSSGGAGFEQFF.